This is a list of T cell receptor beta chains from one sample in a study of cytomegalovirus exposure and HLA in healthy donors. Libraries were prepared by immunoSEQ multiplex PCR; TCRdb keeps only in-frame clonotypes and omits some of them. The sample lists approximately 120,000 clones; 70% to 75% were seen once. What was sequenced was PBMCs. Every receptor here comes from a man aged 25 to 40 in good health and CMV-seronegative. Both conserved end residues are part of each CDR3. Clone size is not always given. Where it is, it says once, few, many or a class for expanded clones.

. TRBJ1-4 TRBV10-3 CAISETTSGGGEEKLFF
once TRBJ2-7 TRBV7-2 CASSLSMGRYEQYF
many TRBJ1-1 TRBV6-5 CASYSAGHRNTEAFF
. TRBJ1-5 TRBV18 CASSPRSGQDFGNQPQHF
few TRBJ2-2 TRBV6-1 CASSEAGLAGGRYSGELFF
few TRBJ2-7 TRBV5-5 CASSQATGFNEQYF
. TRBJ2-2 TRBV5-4 CASRTGTPTNTGELFF
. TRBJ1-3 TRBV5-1 CASSGTASGNTIYF
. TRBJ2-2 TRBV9 CASSVSPATTRNTGELFF
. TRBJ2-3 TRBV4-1 CASSQGPGDTQYF
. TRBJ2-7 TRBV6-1 CASSNGQTRYEQYF
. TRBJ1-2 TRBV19 CASKFGENYGYTF
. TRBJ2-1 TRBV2 CARALAGDFYNEQFF
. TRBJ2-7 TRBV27 CASSQGTEFYEQYF
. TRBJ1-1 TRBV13 CASSWLTGGTEAFF
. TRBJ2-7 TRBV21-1 CASSKFRSHGGREQYF
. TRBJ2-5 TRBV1 CTSSHSSTGPGAQYF
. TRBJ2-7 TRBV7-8 CASSLVLVPSLSYEQYF
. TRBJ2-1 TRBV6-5 CASVKRGNYNEQFF
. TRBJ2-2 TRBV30 CAWSRGTGGAGGELFF
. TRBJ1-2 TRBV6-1 CASRGTGGLNNGYTF
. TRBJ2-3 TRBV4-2 CASSLGQESTDTQYF
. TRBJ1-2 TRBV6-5 CASTPDPGPYGYTF
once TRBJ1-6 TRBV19 CASSTLQGGDSPLHF